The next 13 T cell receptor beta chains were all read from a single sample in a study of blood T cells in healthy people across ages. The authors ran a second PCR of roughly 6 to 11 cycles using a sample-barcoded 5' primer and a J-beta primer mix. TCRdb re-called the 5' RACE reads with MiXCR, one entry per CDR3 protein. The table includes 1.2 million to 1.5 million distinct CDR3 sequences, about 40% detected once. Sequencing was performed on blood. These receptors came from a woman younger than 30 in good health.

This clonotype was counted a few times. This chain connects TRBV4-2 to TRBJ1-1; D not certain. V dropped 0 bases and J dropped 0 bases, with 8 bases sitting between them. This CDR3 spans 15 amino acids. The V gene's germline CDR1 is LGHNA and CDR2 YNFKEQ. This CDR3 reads CASSQDETVNTEAFF. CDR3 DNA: TGTGCCAGCAGCCAAGATGAAACGGTGAACACTGAAGCTTTCTTT.

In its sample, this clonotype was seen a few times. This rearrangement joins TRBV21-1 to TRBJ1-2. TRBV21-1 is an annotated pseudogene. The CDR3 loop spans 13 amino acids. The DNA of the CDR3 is TGTGCCAGCAAGGGACTCCCTGGGTATGGCTACACCTTC. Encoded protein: CASKGLPGYGYTF.

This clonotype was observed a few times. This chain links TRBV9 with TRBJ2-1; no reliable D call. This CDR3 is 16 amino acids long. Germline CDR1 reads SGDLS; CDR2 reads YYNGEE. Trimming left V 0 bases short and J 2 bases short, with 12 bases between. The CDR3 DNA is TGTGCCAGCAGCGTAGAGGTGAGAGGAACCTACAATGAGCAGTTCTTC. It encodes CASSVEVRGTYNEQFF.

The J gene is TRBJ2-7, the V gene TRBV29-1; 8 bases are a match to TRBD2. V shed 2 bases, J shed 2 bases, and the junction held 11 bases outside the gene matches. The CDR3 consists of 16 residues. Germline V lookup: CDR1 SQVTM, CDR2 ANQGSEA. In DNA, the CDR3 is TGCAGCGTTGAATCACTCTCGTTAGCGGGGACCTACGAGCAGTACTTC. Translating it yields CSVESLSLAGTYEQYF.

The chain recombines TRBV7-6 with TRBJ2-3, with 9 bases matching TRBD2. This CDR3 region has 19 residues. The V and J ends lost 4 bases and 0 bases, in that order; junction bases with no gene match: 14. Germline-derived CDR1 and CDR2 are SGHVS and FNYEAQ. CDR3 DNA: TGTGCCAGCAGCTCACGACTCGCGGGAGGGCCTGATAGCACAGATACGCAGTATTTT. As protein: CASSSRLAGGPDSTDTQYF.

CDR3 sequence reads: CSVQTSGAPYEQYF. The CDR3 coding sequence is TGCAGTGTTCAGACTAGCGGGGCCCCCTACGAGCAGTACTTC. The chain carries TRBV20-1 and TRBJ2-5, with 11 nucleotides matching TRBD2. The end of the DNA fits TRBJ2-7 better, so the J call may be wrong. This CDR3 region has 14 residues. Germline V gene lookup returns CDR1 DFQATT and CDR2 SNEGSKA (reference sequence).

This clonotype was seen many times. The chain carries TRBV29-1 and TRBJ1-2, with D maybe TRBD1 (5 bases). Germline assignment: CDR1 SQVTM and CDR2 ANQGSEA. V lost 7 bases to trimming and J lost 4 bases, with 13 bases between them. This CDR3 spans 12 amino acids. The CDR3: CSARGSLYGYTF. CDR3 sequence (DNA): TGCAGCGCCCGGGGGAGCCTCTATGGCTACACCTTC.

CDR3 sequence: CASSAGDTGSTEAFF. CDR3 nucleotides: TGTGCCAGCAGTGCCGGGGACACGGGGAGCACTGAAGCTTTCTTT. This sequence joins TRBV6-4 and TRBJ1-1; the D gene is possibly TRBD1 (6 bases). The CDR3 is 15 amino acids. With 4 bases removed from V and 4 bases from J, the gap between germline ends came to 16 bases. From germline, CDR1 is MRHNA and CDR2 SNTAGT.

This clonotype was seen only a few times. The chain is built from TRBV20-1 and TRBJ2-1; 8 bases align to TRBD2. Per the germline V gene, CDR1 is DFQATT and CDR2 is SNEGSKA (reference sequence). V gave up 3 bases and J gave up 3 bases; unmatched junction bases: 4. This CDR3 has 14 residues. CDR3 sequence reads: CSASRGGNYNEQFF. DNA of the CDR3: TGCAGTGCTAGTCGGGGGGGAAACTACAATGAGCAGTTCTTC.

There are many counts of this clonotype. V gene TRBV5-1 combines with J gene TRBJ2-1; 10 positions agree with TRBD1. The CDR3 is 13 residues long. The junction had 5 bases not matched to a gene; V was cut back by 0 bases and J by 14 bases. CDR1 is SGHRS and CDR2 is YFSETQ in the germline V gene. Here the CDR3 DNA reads TGCGCCAGCAGCTTGGCCCCCGGGACAGGGGAGTTCTTC. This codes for CASSLAPGTGEFF.

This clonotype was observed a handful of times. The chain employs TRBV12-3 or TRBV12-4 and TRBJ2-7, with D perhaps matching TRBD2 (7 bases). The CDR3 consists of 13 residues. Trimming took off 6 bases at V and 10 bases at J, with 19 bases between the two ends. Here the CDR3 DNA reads TGTGCCAGCAGCTCTGGGGGGGGCCTCCTCCAGTACTTC. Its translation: CASSSGGGLLQYF.

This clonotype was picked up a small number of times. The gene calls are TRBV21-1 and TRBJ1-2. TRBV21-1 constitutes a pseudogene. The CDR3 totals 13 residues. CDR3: CASSKERNYGYTF. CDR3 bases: TGTGCCAGCAGCAAAGAGAGGAACTATGGCTACACCTTC.

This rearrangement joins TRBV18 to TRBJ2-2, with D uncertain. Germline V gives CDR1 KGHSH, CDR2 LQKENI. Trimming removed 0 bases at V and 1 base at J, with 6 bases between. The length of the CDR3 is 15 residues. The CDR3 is CASSPPAGNTGELFF. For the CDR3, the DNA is TGTGCCAGCTCACCACCCGCAGGGAACACCGGGGAGCTGTTTTTT.